Below are 21 T cell receptor beta chains sequenced from a single sample in a study of shared clonotypes between healthy human individuals. CD45RO negativity and positive selection for CCR7 defined naive CD8 cells, a population that excluded terminally differentiated effector memory CD45RA+ cells. Produced via immunoSEQ multiplex PCR; TCRdb's table is partial and in-frame only. The sample includes roughly 810,000 clones, 95% to 97% of them seen just once. The specimen sequenced was naive CD8+ T cells sorted from blood. The receptors come from a man younger than 45 in good health.

This chain connects TRBV7-9 to TRBJ2-1; 9 bases line up with TRBD2. This CDR3 region has 16 residues. Germline V CDR1 and CDR2: SEHNR, FQNEAQ (reference sequence). The V gene end was trimmed by 1 base and the J gene end by 10 bases; junction bases not matched to a gene: 11. CDR3 in amino acids: CASSLVAGGLFREQFF. CDR3 DNA: TGTGCCAGCAGCTTAGTTGCGGGAGGGCTGTTTCGGGAGCAGTTCTTC. Filled out from reference TRBV7-9 and TRBJ2-1, the complete variable domain reads DTGVSQNPRHKITKRGQNVTFRCDPISEHNRLYWYRQTLGQGPEFLTYFQNEAQLEKSRLLSDRFSAERPKGSFSTLEIQRTEQGDSAMYLCASSLVAGGLFREQFFGPGTRLTVL.

This chain links TRBV7-9 with TRBJ1-1; tentative D call: TRBD1 (5 bases). From germline, CDR1 is SEHNR and CDR2 FQNEAQ (reference sequence). The CDR3 loop spans 13 amino acids. V was cut by 7 bases and J by 11 bases, with 20 bases left in between. The CDR3 nucleotides read TGTGCCAGCACCGACAGTACTTCTTCTGGGGCTTTCTTT. Its translation: CASTDSTSSGAFF.

This clone was picked up a small number of times. This rearrangement joins TRBV29-1 to TRBJ1-2, with 10 bases lining up with TRBD1. This CDR3 is 12 amino acids long. The J segment lost 7 bases and the V segment lost 6 bases, leaving 5 bases of the junction unmatched. Germline CDR1 is SQVTM and CDR2 is ANQGSEA. This CDR3 is CSVRQGARGYTF. DNA for the CDR3: TGCAGCGTAAGACAGGGGGCGCGTGGCTACACCTTC.

As regards this clone: The junction and the germline gene differ at one end; a read error may be behind it. The rearrangement uses TRBV27 and TRBJ2-5, with a tentative D call TRBD1 (5 bases). CDR3 length: 15 residues. CDR1 MNHEY and CDR2 SMNVEV come from the germline V gene (reference sequence). The CDR3 nucleotides are TGTGCCAGCAATTTATCCCGACAGAACCAAGAGACCCAGTACTTC. Protein sequence: CASNLSRQNQETQYF.

V is TRBV27 and J is TRBJ2-1, with TRBD2 identical over 11 bases. The CDR3 is made up of 15 amino acids. Germline assignment: CDR1 MNHEY and CDR2 SMNVEV (reference sequence). Trimming removed 7 bases from V and 3 bases from J; junction bases left unmatched: 5. The CDR3 DNA reads TGTGCCAGCAAGCCCGGGACTAGCGGCTACAATGAGCAGTTCTTC. This sequence encodes CASKPGTSGYNEQFF.

The chain has TRBV5-1 and TRBJ2-7, with D perhaps given as TRBD1 or TRBD2 (5 bases each). V gave up 5 bases and J gave up 2 bases, with 11 bases separating them. Germline assignment: CDR1 SGHRS and CDR2 YFSETQ. The CDR3 is made up of 13 amino acids. CDR3 coding DNA: TGCGCCAGCAGGTGGGACGGAGCCTACGAGCAGTACTTC. It yields the protein CASRWDGAYEQYF.

This sequence joins TRBV19 and TRBJ2-1; unclear D gene. This CDR3 has 13 residues. V was pared by 0 bases and J by 6 bases, with 6 bases between. Germline CDR1 and CDR2: LNHDA and SQIVND (reference sequence). CDR3 DNA: TGTGCCAGTAGTATAGATGGTGCCAATGAGCAGTTCTTC. Protein product: CASSIDGANEQFF.

This clone was observed a handful of times. V usage is TRBV7-9 and J usage is TRBJ2-3, with unresolved D. Germline lookup yields CDR1 SEHNR and CDR2 FQNEAQ (reference sequence). The V end was cut by 0 bases, the J end by 4 bases, with 14 bases between. The CDR3 has 16 amino acids. DNA for the CDR3: TGTGCCAGCAGCTTAGCGGTCGGCTCTCTAGCAGATACGCAGTATTTT. It encodes CASSLAVGSLADTQYF.

This clone showed up just once. This chain joins TRBV2 and TRBJ2-1; perhaps TRBD2 as D (6 bases). Trimming removed 6 bases at V and 10 bases at J, with 19 bases between. The CDR3 is 14 residues long. The V gene's germline CDR1 is SNHLY and CDR2 FYNNEI. The CDR3, as DNA: TGTGCCAGCAGAACGGGACTTCTAACTGGGGAGCAGTTCTTC. This translates into CASRTGLLTGEQFF. Combining the CDR3 with reference TRBV2 and TRBJ2-1 gives the whole variable domain EPEVTQTPSHQVTQMGQEVILRCVPISNHLYFYWYRQILGQKVEFLVSFYNNEISEKSEIFDDQFSVERPDGSNFTLKIRSTKLEDSAMYFCASRTGLLTGEQFFGPGTRLTVL.

The chain recombines TRBV27 with TRBJ1-2, with D unclear. V lost 5 bases to trimming and J lost 4 bases, with 8 bases between them. This CDR3 comprises 12 residues. Germline V gene lookup returns CDR1 MNHEY and CDR2 SMNVEV (reference sequence). The CDR3: CASSDSPYGYTF. DNA for the CDR3: TGTGCCAGCAGTGACTCTCCCTATGGCTACACCTTC.

This chain uses TRBV5-1 with TRBJ2-7; D perhaps matches TRBD1 (6 bases). This CDR3 has 16 amino acids. V lost 6 bases to trimming and J lost 1 base, with 20 bases between them. Germline V CDR1 and CDR2: SGHRS, YFSETQ. CDR3: CASTQGQGQFSYEQYF. CDR3 coding DNA: TGCGCCAGCACCCAGGGCCAGGGGCAATTTTCCTACGAGCAGTACTTC.

V gene TRBV7-6 combines with J gene TRBJ2-1; TRBD2 matches 8 bases. The junction had 3 bases not matched to a gene; V was cut back by 5 bases and J by 3 bases. The CDR3 runs to 14 residues. Germline V gives CDR1 SGHVS, CDR2 FNYEAQ. For the CDR3, the DNA is TGTGCCAGCAGCGAGAGCGGGAGCTACAATGAGCAGTTCTTC. This encodes CASSESGSYNEQFF.

CDR3 region: CASSPDRPYEQYF. CDR3 bases: TGTGCCAGCTCCCCCGACAGACCCTACGAGCAGTACTTC. This rearrangement joins TRBV11-2 to TRBJ2-7, with a tentative D call TRBD1 (5 bases). The CDR3 totals 13 residues. CDR1 is SGHAT, CDR2 FQNNGV, per germline. Trimming took off 8 bases at V and 2 bases at J, with 13 bases between the two ends.

CDR3 DNA sequence: TGCGCCAGCAGCCAAGATACAGCGGGCTCCTACAATGAGCAGTTCTTC. This encodes CASSQDTAGSYNEQFF. The genes are TRBV4-3 and TRBJ2-1; tentatively, D is TRBD2 (6 bases). V was clipped by 0 bases and J by 0 bases, with 9 bases between them. The germline V gene has CDR1 LGHNA and CDR2 YSLEER. CDR3 length: 16 residues.

V and J are TRBV5-6 and TRBJ2-7, with TRBD2 as a possible D gene (6 bases). The length of the CDR3 is 14 residues. With 4 bases removed from V and 2 bases from J, the gap between germline ends came to 13 bases. Germline V CDR1 and CDR2: SGHDT, YYEEEE. In DNA, the CDR3 is TGTGCCAGCAGCGCCCGGGACTTGCCCTACGAGCAGTACTTC. It yields the protein CASSARDLPYEQYF.

The chain has TRBV6-1 and TRBJ2-7; D is uncertain. V lost 4 bases, J lost 6 bases, and 19 bases lay in between. Germline-derived CDR1 and CDR2 are MNHNS and SASEGT. The CDR3 consists of 15 residues. CDR3 nucleotide sequence: TGTGCCAGCAGTGGCCGCGTGCGGACCCGTCTCGAGCAGTACTTC. This translates into CASSGRVRTRLEQYF.

This clone was observed once. The rearrangement joins TRBV19 to TRBJ2-7; D is perhaps TRBD2 (6 bases). The CDR3 sequence is 14 residues long. The germline V gene encodes CDR1 LNHDA and CDR2 SQIVND (reference sequence). V lost 5 bases and J lost 2, with 13 bases in between. The CDR3 sequence: CASSRAGPTYEQYF. CDR3 nucleotides: TGTGCCAGTAGTCGGGCGGGGCCCACCTACGAGCAGTACTTC.

The CDR3 DNA reads TGTGCCAGCAGCTTCGGGGGTTGGGAGACCCAGTACTTC. Amino acids: CASSFGGWETQYF. This chain uses TRBV5-6 with TRBJ2-5; D perhaps matches TRBD2 (6 bases). Trimming removed 2 bases from V and 5 bases from J, with 10 bases in between. Germline loops: CDR1 SGHDT, CDR2 YYEEEE. This CDR3 spans 13 amino acids. The entire variable domain, with the rest obtained from reference TRBV5-6 and TRBJ2-5, is as follows: DAGVTQSPTHLIKTRGQQVTLRCSPKSGHDTVSWYQQALGQGPQFIFQYYEEEERQRGNFPDRFSGHQFPNYSSELNVNALLLGDSALYLCASSFGGWETQYFGPGTRLLVL.

J is TRBJ1-1 and V is TRBV15; 9 nucleotides align to TRBD1. The germline gives CDR1 LNHNV, CDR2 YYDKDF (reference sequence). V lost 3 bases, J lost 3 bases, and 2 bases stayed unmatched. This CDR3 is built from 14 residues. CDR3 protein: CATSRRTGDTEAFF. The CDR3 region has the DNA TGTGCCACCAGCAGGAGGACAGGGGACACTGAAGCTTTCTTT.

V gene TRBV10-2 combines with J gene TRBJ2-3, with a weak D call TRBD2 (6 bases). The CDR3 length is 12 residues. Germline V CDR1 and CDR2: WSHSY, SAAADI. Between the trimmed V and J ends, which lost 10 bases and 5 bases, there was a span of 13 bases. CDR3 region: CATGGSGDTQYF. The CDR3 DNA reads TGCGCCACAGGAGGGAGCGGAGATACGCAGTATTTT.

This chain joins TRBV27 and TRBJ1-5; perhaps TRBD1 as D (6 bases). The CDR3 covers 16 residues. Trimming removed 4 bases at V and 4 bases at J, with 17 bases between. Germline V gene lookup returns CDR1 MNHEY and CDR2 SMNVEV (reference sequence). The CDR3 coding sequence is TGTGCCAGCAGTTCCCTTAAAGGGGGTCCAAATCAGCCCCAGCATTTT. Protein: CASSSLKGGPNQPQHF.